This TCR beta chain was recovered during a study of control samples from healthy donors and cancer patients. V shed 2 bases and J 4 bases; nucleotides not matched to a gene: 6. CDR3 length: 16 amino acids. In germline, CDR1 is MGHDK, CDR2 SYGVNS. Profiling relied on immunoSEQ multiplex PCR, and the TCRdb table lists in-frame clones only, not all of them. The profile covers about 22,000 clones, with about 83% appearing a single time and 25% to 30% taken by the ten largest. V gene TRBV25-1 combines with J gene TRBJ2-7; 12 nucleotides line up with TRBD1. The sequence was obtained from a man aged 55 to 69 with head and neck cancer. Sequencing was performed on PBMCs. The CDR3 sequence is CASSEDRDRGRYEQYF. CDR3 nucleotide sequence: TGTGCCAGCAGTGAAGACCGGGACAGGGGGCGGTACGAGCAGTACTTC.